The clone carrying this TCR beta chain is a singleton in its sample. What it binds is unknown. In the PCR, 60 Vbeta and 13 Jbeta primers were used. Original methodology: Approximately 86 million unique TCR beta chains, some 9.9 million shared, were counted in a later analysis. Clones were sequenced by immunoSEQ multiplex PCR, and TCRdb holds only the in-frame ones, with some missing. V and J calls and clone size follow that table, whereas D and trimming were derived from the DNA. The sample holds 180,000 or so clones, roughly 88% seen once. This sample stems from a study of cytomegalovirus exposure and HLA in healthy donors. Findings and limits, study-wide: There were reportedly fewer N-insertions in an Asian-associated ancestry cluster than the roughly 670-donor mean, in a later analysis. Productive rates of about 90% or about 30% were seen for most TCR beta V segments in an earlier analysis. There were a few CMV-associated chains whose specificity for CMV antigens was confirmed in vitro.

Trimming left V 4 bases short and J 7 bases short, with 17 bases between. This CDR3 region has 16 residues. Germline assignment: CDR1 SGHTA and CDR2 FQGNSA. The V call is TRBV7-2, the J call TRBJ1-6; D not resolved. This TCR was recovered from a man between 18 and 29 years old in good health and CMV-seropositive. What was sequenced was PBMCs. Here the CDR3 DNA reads TGTGCCAGCAGCTCGCCCGGGTCCTCTCGGAATTCACCCCTCCACTTT. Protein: CASSSPGSSRNSPLHF.